The 27 T cell receptor beta chains reported below all come from one sample, sequenced in a study of blood T cell repertoires in COVID-19. Profiled with immunoSEQ multiplex PCR; TCRdb holds only in-frame clones, not every one. Of 250,000 to 300,000 clones listed, under 90% were seen once; the top ten hold under 4.5%. The sample was PBMCs or T cells enriched from blood (not recorded which). These receptor sequences come from a man between 25 and 39 years old with acute COVID-19.

The J gene is TRBJ1-4, the V gene TRBV3-1 (or the pseudogene TRBV3-2); 8 nucleotides match TRBD1. J was trimmed by 8 bases and V by 3 bases; bases with no gene match: 11. Germline-derived CDR1 and CDR2 are LGHDT and YNNKEL (reference sequence). The CDR3 is made up of 16 amino acids. CDR3 coding DNA: TGTGCCAGCAGCCATTCGACGACAGGGGCGATGGAAAAACTGTTTTTT. It codes for CASSHSTTGAMEKLFF.

This clone was detected a few times. The chain carries TRBV7-2 and TRBJ2-1; D is possibly TRBD1 (5 bases). CDR3 length: 12 residues. V lost 4 bases, J lost 10 bases, and 11 bases lay in between. Germline lookup yields CDR1 SGHTA and CDR2 FQGNSA. CDR3 in DNA: TGTGCCAGCAGCTACCAGGGTGGCGAGCAGTTCTTC. Residues: CASSYQGGEQFF.

The V call is TRBV28, the J call TRBJ1-1; possible D gene TRBD1, 5 bases. Per germline, CDR1 MDHEN and CDR2 SYDVKM. V was cut by 4 bases and J by 3 bases, with 15 bases left in between. This CDR3 is 15 amino acids long. The chain's CDR3 is CASSWGMGGYTEAFF. The CDR3 DNA reads TGTGCCAGCAGTTGGGGAATGGGGGGGTACACTGAAGCTTTCTTT.

J is TRBJ2-1 and V is TRBV24-1; weak D call: TRBD2 (6 bases). The germline V gene has CDR1 KGHDR and CDR2 SFDVKD. V was cut by 5 bases and J by 4 bases, with 17 bases left in between. The CDR3 consists of 16 residues. In nucleotides, the CDR3 is TGTGCCACCAGTGCCAACTCGGCGGGGAGTTACAATGAGCAGTTCTTC. Its protein product is CATSANSAGSYNEQFF.

The chain links TRBV6-5 to TRBJ2-1, with 7 bases fitting TRBD2. CDR3 length: 14 residues. Germline CDR1 reads MNHEY; CDR2 reads SVGAGI. V shed 5 bases, J shed 4 bases, and the junction held 5 bases outside the gene matches. The CDR3 DNA is TGTGCCAGCAGTCTAGCGGACCATTACAATGAGCAGTTCTTC. It is translated as CASSLADHYNEQFF.

The chain has TRBV11-3 and TRBJ1-4; 8 nucleotides line up with TRBD1. The J segment lost 4 bases and the V segment lost 5 bases, leaving 6 bases of the junction unmatched. Per germline, CDR1 SGHNT and CDR2 YENEEA. This CDR3 is built from 15 residues. The CDR3 DNA follows: TGTGCCAGCAGCCTCAACACAGGGGGTAATGAAAAACTGTTTTTT. Encoded protein: CASSLNTGGNEKLFF.

The genes are TRBV3-1 (or the pseudogene TRBV3-2) and TRBJ1-4, with 7 bases matching TRBD1. After removal of 2 bases from V and 7 bases from J, the junction contained 10 bases not matched to a gene. Germline V gene data show CDR1 as LGHDT and CDR2 as YNNKEL (reference sequence). The CDR3 runs to 16 residues. DNA of the CDR3: TGTGCCAGCAGCCAACTGAGACAGGGACGATCTGAAAAACTGTTTTTT. It translates to CASSQLRQGRSEKLFF.

This clone has a handful of counts. Here the CDR3 reads CSVTAGYGYTF. The CDR3 nucleotides are TGCAGCGTGACCGCGGGCTATGGCTACACCTTC. The chain links TRBV29-1 to TRBJ1-2; D is unclear. CDR3 length equals 11 residues. V shed 6 bases and J shed 4 bases, with 9 bases lying between them. CDR1 SQVTM and CDR2 ANQGSEA come from the germline V gene.

The chain is built from TRBV19 and TRBJ2-5; 7 positions agree with TRBD1. V shed 6 bases and J 0 bases; nucleotides not matched to a gene: 10. Germline values: CDR1 LNHDA, CDR2 SQIVND (reference sequence). The CDR3 contains 16 residues. The CDR3 spells CASSNPGQRYQETQYF. CDR3 bases: TGTGCCAGTAGCAACCCGGGACAGCGGTACCAAGAGACCCAGTACTTC.

V gene TRBV6-1 combines with J gene TRBJ1-2; D not certain. The CDR3 totals 17 residues. V was cut by 2 bases and J by 0 bases, with 16 bases left in between. Germline V gene data show CDR1 as MNHNS and CDR2 as SASEGT. The CDR3 nucleotides are TGTGCCAGCAGTGAATGGAAGGGAGTTCAAGCTAACTATGGCTACACCTTC. It translates to CASSEWKGVQANYGYTF.

This rearrangement joins TRBV11-3 to TRBJ2-7; 11 bases map to TRBD2. V trimming: 9 bases; J trimming: 3 bases; junction bases outside the gene matches: 13. This CDR3 has 16 residues. Germline CDR1 SGHNT, CDR2 YENEEA. CDR3 sequence: CASSVSGLAGIYEQYV. DNA of the CDR3: TGTGCCAGTTCTGTCAGCGGACTAGCGGGTATCTACGAGCAGTACGTC.

The chain couples TRBV2 to TRBJ2-7, with 8 bases fitting TRBD2. The CDR3 contains 15 residues. Germline trimming cut 2 bases from V and 2 bases from J; bases unmatched to any gene: 5. CDR1 is SNHLY, CDR2 FYNNEI, per germline. The CDR3 DNA follows: TGTGCCAGCAGTGAATCGGGACTAGTGCCCTACGAGCAGTACGTC. This encodes CASSESGLVPYEQYV.

The chain is built from TRBV19 and TRBJ2-3, with D tentatively TRBD2 (6 bases). The CDR3 runs to 15 residues. CDR1 is LNHDA and CDR2 is SQIVND in the germline V gene (reference sequence). Between the trimmed V and J ends, which lost 5 bases and 2 bases, there was a span of 14 bases. The CDR3 DNA reads as TGTGCCAGTAGTCTCGGGACTCCCCACACAGATACGCAGTATTTT. It codes for CASSLGTPHTDTQYF.

The chain uses TRBV5-6 and TRBJ2-1, with 7 bases fitting TRBD2. Germline CDR1 is SGHDT and CDR2 is YYEEEE. J was trimmed by 7 bases and V by 7 bases; bases with no gene match: 11. The length of the CDR3 is 14 residues. The CDR3 region has the DNA TGTGCCAGCTCCCGACGGGGGGTGATTAATGAGCAGTTCTTC. Translated: CASSRRGVINEQFF.

This chain links TRBV6-6 with TRBJ1-1, with 8 bases fitting TRBD1. The trim removed 5 bases at V and 2 bases at J, leaving 13 bases unmatched. The CDR3 runs to 17 residues. The germline V gene encodes CDR1 MNHNY and CDR2 SVGAGI (reference sequence). This CDR3 reads CASSGSPQGARNTEAFF. Here the CDR3 DNA reads TGTGCCAGCAGTGGATCACCCCAGGGGGCGCGTAACACTGAAGCTTTCTTT.

The rearrangement links TRBV5-6 to TRBJ1-2; TRBD1 agrees at 8 bases. The CDR3 covers 16 residues. The V gene end was trimmed by 4 bases and the J gene end by 4 bases; junction bases not matched to a gene: 12. Germline lookup yields CDR1 SGHDT and CDR2 YYEEEE. The CDR3 loop is CASSIPTGALIYGYTF. In DNA, the CDR3 is TGTGCCAGCAGCATTCCGACAGGGGCCCTTATCTATGGCTACACCTTC. Supplemented by reference TRBV5-6 and TRBJ1-2, the full variable domain reads DAGVTQSPTHLIKTRGQQVTLRCSPKSGHDTVSWYQQALGQGPQFIFQYYEEEERQRGNFPDRFSGHQFPNYSSELNVNALLLGDSALYLCASSIPTGALIYGYTFGSGTRLTVV.

With respect to this clone: Germline and junction disagree at one end, which may indicate a read error. This chain connects TRBV5-1 to TRBJ2-3, with D possibly being TRBD2 (6 bases). Looked up from germline, CDR1 is SGHRS and CDR2 is YFSETQ. The length of the CDR3 is 14 residues. The CDR3 spells CASSLERGTDTQYF. The CDR3 DNA is TGTGCCAGCAGCTTGGAGCGGGGCACAGATACGCAGTATTTT.

The gene calls are TRBV7-3 and TRBJ2-6, with 7 bases lining up with TRBD1. V shed 1 base and J 3 bases; nucleotides not matched to a gene: 0. The CDR3 extends over 15 amino acids. CDR1 SGHTA and CDR2 FQGTGA come from the germline V gene. The CDR3 reads CASSLNRGGANVLTF. The CDR3 nucleotides are TGTGCCAGCAGCTTAAACAGGGGTGGGGCCAACGTCCTGACTTTC.

This chain uses TRBV15 with TRBJ1-4; tentatively, D is TRBD1 (5 bases). Germline CDR1 and CDR2: LNHNV and YYDKDF (reference sequence). This CDR3 is built from 16 residues. The ends were cut back, 1 base at V and 4 bases at J, with 13 bases in the middle. CDR3 DNA: TGTGCCACCAGCAGAGGGGTCGTGGGGGGTAATGAAAAACTGTTTTTT. Its translation: CATSRGVVGGNEKLFF.

V is TRBV6-5 and J is TRBJ1-3, with 7 bases that match TRBD1. Germline lookup yields CDR1 MNHEY and CDR2 SVGAGI. Unmatched junction bases numbered 7, after V lost 4 bases and J lost 4 bases. This CDR3 has 15 amino acids. In nucleotides, the CDR3 is TGTGCCAGCAGTTCGTTTACAGGGGCGGGAAACACCATATATTTT. Protein: CASSSFTGAGNTIYF.

This rearrangement joins TRBV15 to TRBJ2-7, with 12 nucleotides matching TRBD2. V lost 1 base to trimming and J lost 7 bases; unmatched junction nucleotides: 5. The CDR3 consists of 15 residues. Germline V gene sequence: CDR1 LNHNV, CDR2 YYDKDF (reference sequence). In nucleotides, the CDR3 is TGTGCCACCAGCAGAGGAGGACTAGCGGGATTGGAGCAGTACGTC. Amino acids: CATSRGGLAGLEQYV.

The rearrangement joins TRBV5-5 to TRBJ1-5, with a tentative D call TRBD1 (5 bases). V was shortened by 0 bases and J by 8 bases, with 18 bases between the two germline ends. The CDR3 extends over 16 amino acids. The germline gives CDR1 SGHKS, CDR2 YYEKEE (reference sequence). The DNA for the CDR3 is TGTGCCAGCAGCTTGGTGACAGCAACAGCGTCCGAGCCCCAGCATTTT. Translation gives CASSLVTATASEPQHF.

This rearrangement joins TRBV9 to TRBJ1-2; 9 positions match TRBD1. From germline, CDR1 is SGDLS and CDR2 YYNGEE. V shed 4 bases and J 5 bases; nucleotides not matched to a gene: 9. The CDR3 length is 15 residues. The CDR3 nucleotides read TGTGCCAGCAGCTCCCTTTCAGGGACAGGGTATGGCTACACCTTC. Amino acid sequence: CASSSLSGTGYGYTF.

This sequence joins TRBV3-1 (or the pseudogene TRBV3-2) and TRBJ2-3; 11 bases line up with TRBD2. Trimming cost V 4 bases and J 6 bases; bases outside gene matches: 9. Germline loops: CDR1 LGHDT, CDR2 YNNKEL (reference sequence). This CDR3 region has 16 residues. The CDR3 spells CASSRGLAGSHDTQYF. Here the CDR3 DNA reads TGTGCCAGCAGCCGTGGACTAGCGGGTTCACATGATACGCAGTATTTT.

V gene TRBV27 combines with J gene TRBJ2-1, with no clear D. Per germline, CDR1 MNHEY and CDR2 SMNVEV (reference sequence). The CDR3 contains 11 residues. Trimming pared 5 bases from V and 5 bases from J, leaving 4 bases between. CDR3 nucleotide sequence: TGTGCCAGCAGTCAAAACAATGAGCAGTTCTTC. Protein sequence: CASSQNNEQFF.

The V call is TRBV14, the J call TRBJ2-3; TRBD2 aligns across 7 bases. This CDR3 region has 12 residues. Unmatched junction bases numbered 2, after V lost 5 bases and J lost 6 bases. Looked up from germline, CDR1 is SGHDN and CDR2 is FVKESK. The CDR3 DNA reads TGTGCCAGCAGCATCGGGGGGGATACGCAGTATTTT. It encodes CASSIGGDTQYF.

V gene TRBV3-1 (or the pseudogene TRBV3-2) combines with J gene TRBJ2-5, with TRBD1 matching over 9 bases. Germline V gene lookup returns CDR1 LGHDT and CDR2 YNNKEL (reference sequence). The CDR3 length is 16 residues. The V gene end was trimmed by 5 bases and the J gene end by 5 bases; junction bases not matched to a gene: 12. In DNA, the CDR3 is TGTGCCAGCAGCTTAAAGATGGGACAGGGCGGCGAGACCCAGTACTTC. It is translated as CASSLKMGQGGETQYF.